These T cell receptor beta chains were read from a single sample in a study of cytomegalovirus exposure and HLA in healthy donors. Data came from immunoSEQ multiplex PCR; TCRdb stores just in-frame clones and leaves some out. This table holds about 110,000 clones, around 61% found once. The specimen was PBMCs. The receptor set was obtained from a woman in her twenties or thirties in good health and CMV-seronegative. CDR3s include the opening cysteine and the closing phenylalanine or tryptophan.

length,J,V,CDR3
13,TRBJ2-2,TRBV5-6,CASSLPAHGELFF
13,TRBJ1-6,TRBV15,CATRTDDNSPLHF
16,TRBJ1-6,TRBV5-4,CASSLSDQGAVSPLHF
15,TRBJ2-4,TRBV2,CASSRTDFLTVGQYF
15,TRBJ2-2,TRBV6-5,CASIKRTGNTGELFF
16,TRBJ2-7,TRBV27,CASSPTSGGTTYEQYF
15,TRBJ2-7,TRBV10-3,CAISAPGQSSYEQYF
15,TRBJ2-1,TRBV7-9,CASSLAGLSYNEQFF
14,TRBJ1-1,TRBV6-1,CASSLTGEYTEAFF
16,TRBJ1-6,TRBV28,CASSPLDSSYNSPLHF
16,TRBJ2-1,TRBV5-1,CASSLALAGGPHEQFF
14,TRBJ2-1,TRBV11-1,CASSRSGGYNEQFF
16,TRBJ1-3,TRBV4-1,CASSLTNRGDGNTIYF
15,TRBJ1-6,TRBV7-9,CASSPTLDGNSPLHF
15,TRBJ1-2,TRBV28,CASSLGGQFSYGYTF
13,TRBJ1-6,TRBV7-3,CASSLSVTSPLHF
16,TRBJ1-5,TRBV15,CATSRDLGTGSQPQHF
15,TRBJ2-3,TRBV4-3,CASSQGTGYTDTQYF
12,TRBJ2-1,TRBV27,CASSPTLREQFF
17,TRBJ2-7,TRBV10-3,CAIRGTSGTANIKEQYF